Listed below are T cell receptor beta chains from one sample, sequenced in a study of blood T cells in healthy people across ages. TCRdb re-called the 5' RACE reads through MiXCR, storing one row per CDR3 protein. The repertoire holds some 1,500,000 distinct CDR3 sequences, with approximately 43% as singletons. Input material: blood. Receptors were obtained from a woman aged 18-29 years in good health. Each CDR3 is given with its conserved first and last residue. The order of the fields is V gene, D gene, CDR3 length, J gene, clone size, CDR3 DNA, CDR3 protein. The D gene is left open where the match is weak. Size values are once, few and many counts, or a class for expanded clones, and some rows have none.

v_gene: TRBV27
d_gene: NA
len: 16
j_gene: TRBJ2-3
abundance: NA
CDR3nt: TGTGCCAGCAGTCCCCTCTCGGAGGGAGTACCCTACGAGCAGTACTTT
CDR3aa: CASSPLSEGVPYEQYF

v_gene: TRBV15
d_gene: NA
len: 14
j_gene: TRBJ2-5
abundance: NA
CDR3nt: TGTGCCACCAGCACAAGACAGATCCAAGAGACCCAGTACTTC
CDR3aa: CATSTRQIQETQYF

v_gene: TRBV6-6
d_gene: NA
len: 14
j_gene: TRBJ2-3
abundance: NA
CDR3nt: TGTGCCAGCAGTTACGTCCAGACCACAGATACGCAGTATTTT
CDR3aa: CASSYVQTTDTQYF

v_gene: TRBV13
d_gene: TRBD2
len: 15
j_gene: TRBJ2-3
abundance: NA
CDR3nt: TGTGCCAGCAGCTTTGTGCGGGAGAGGACAGATACGCAGTATTTT
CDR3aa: CASSFVRERTDTQYF

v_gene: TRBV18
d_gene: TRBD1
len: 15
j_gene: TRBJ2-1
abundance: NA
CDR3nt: TGTGCCAGCTCACCTCGACAGGGAAGTGGCAATGAGCAGTTCTTC
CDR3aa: CASSPRQGSGNEQFF

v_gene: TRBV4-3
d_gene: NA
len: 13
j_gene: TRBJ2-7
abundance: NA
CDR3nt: TGCACCAGCAGCCAAGTTTCGGGGGCCGAGCAGTACTTC
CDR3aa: CTSSQVSGAEQYF

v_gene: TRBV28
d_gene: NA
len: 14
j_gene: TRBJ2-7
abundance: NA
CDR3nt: TGTGCCAGCAACACCCTCCAGCGGACCTCCGAGCAGTACTTC
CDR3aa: CASNTLQRTSEQYF

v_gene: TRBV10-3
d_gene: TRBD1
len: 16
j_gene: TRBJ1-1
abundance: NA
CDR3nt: TGTGCCATCAGTGAGACTGTAGGGACAGGAAACACTGAAGCTTTCTTT
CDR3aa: CAISETVGTGNTEAFF

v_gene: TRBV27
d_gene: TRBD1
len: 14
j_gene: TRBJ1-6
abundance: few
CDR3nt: TGTGCCAGCAGTTATGCCAGGGGGCAATCACCCCTCCACTTT
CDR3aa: CASSYARGQSPLHF

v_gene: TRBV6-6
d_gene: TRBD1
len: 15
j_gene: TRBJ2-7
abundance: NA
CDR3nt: TGTGCCAGCAGCCCGGGACAGGGGTTTTCATACGAGCAGTACTTC
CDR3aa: CASSPGQGFSYEQYF

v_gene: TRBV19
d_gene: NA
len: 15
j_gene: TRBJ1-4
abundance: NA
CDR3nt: TGTGCCAGTACCCCGACGGGTTTAGGGGATGAAAAACTGTTTTTT
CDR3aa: CASTPTGLGDEKLFF

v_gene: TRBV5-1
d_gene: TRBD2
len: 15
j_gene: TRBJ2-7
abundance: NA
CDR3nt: TGCGCCAGCAGCCGCGCGGGAGGGGACTCCTACGAGCAGTACTTC
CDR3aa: CASSRAGGDSYEQYF

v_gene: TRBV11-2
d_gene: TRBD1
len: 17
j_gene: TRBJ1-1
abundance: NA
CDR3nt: TGTGCCAGCAGCCAAAACAGGGGCTCCTCCTCCTACACTGAAGCTTTCTTT
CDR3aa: CASSQNRGSSSYTEAFF

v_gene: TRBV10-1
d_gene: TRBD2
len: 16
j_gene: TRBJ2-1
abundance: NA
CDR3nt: TGCGCCAGCAGTGAAAATAGCGGGGGGGCCTGGAATGAGCAGTTCTTC
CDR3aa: CASSENSGGAWNEQFF

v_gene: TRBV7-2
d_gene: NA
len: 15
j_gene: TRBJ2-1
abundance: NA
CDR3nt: TGTGCCAGCAGCTTGCTCCAGGGGATATACAATGAGCAGTTCTTC
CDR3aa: CASSLLQGIYNEQFF

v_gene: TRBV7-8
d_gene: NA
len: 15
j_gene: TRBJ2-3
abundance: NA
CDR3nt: TGTGCCAGCAGCTTGCTAGTGTCCAGCGCAGATACGCAGTATTTT
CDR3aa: CASSLLVSSADTQYF

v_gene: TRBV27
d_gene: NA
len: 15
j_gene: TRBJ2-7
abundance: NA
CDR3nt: TGTGCCAGCAGTTTATCTCCCCGAAGCTCCTACGAGCAGTACTTC
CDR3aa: CASSLSPRSSYEQYF

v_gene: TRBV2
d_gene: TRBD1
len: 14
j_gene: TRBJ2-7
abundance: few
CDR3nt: TGTGCCAGCAGCGGGGACAGGGGAACCTACGAGCAGTACTTC
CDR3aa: CASSGDRGTYEQYF

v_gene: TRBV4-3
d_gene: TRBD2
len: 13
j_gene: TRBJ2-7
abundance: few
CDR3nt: TGCGCCAGCCCCGGGGGGAGATTGGACGAGCAGTACTTC
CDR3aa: CASPGGRLDEQYF

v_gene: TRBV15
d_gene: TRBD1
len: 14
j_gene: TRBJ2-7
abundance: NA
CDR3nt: TGTGCCACCAGCAGAGACCGACAGGGGAACGAGCAGTACTTC
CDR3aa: CATSRDRQGNEQYF

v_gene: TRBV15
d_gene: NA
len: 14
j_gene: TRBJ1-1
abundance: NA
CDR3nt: TGTGCCACCAGCTCCCGGGGCTTGAACACTGAAGCTTTCTTT
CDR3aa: CATSSRGLNTEAFF

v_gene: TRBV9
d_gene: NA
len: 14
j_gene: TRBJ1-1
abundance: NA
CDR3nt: TGTGCCAGCAGCGTAGGCGGGGGGGAAACTGAAGCTTTCTTT
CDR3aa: CASSVGGGETEAFF

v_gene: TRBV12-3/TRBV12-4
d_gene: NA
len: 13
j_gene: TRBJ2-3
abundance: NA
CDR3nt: TGTGCCAGCAGTACCAGTTTGGCAGATACGCAGTATTTT
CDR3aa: CASSTSLADTQYF

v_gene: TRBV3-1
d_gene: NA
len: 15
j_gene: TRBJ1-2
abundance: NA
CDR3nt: TGTGCCAGCAGCCAACAGGCGCGAGGGGACTATGGCTACACCTTC
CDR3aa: CASSQQARGDYGYTF

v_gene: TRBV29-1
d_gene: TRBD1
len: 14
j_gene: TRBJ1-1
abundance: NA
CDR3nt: TGCAGCGTAACCGGGACAGTCCAGAACACTGGAGCTTTCTTT
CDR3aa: CSVTGTVQNTGAFF

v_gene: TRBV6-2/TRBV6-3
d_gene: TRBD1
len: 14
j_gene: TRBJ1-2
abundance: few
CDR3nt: TGTGCCAGCAACGGACAGGTCGGGAACTATGGCTACACCTTC
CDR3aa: CASNGQVGNYGYTF

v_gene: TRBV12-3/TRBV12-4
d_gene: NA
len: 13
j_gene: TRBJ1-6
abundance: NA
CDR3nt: TGTGCCAGCAGGTCCGGCGGTTATTCACCCCTCCACTTT
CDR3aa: CASRSGGYSPLHF

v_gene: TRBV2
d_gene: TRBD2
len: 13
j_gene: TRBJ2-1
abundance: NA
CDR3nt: TGTGCCAGCAATAGCGGGAGGGGGAATGAGCAGTTCTTC
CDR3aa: CASNSGRGNEQFF

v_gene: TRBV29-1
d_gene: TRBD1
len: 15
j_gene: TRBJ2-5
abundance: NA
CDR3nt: TGCAGCGCTGAAGCCGCGACAGGGAGAGGAGAGACCCAGTACTTC
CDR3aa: CSAEAATGRGETQYF

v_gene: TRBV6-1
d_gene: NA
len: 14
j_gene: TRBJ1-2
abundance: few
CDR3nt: TGTGCCAGCAGTGGGACGGGGAGAGACTATGGCTACACCTTC
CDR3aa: CASSGTGRDYGYTF

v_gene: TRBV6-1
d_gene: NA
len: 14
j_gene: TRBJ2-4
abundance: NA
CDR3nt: TGTGCCAGCAAGGAGGGGTCCCCCTACAATGAGCAGTACTTC
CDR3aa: CASKEGSPYNEQYF

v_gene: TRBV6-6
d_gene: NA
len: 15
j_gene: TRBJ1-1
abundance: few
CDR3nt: TGTGCCAGCAGCTCGTGGGGGGCGATGGACACTGAAGCTTTCTTT
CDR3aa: CASSSWGAMDTEAFF

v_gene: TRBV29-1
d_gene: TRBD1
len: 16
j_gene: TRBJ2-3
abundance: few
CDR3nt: TGCAGCGTTGAAGATCCCGGGACAGGGGGAGTAGATACGCAGTATTTT
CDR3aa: CSVEDPGTGGVDTQYF

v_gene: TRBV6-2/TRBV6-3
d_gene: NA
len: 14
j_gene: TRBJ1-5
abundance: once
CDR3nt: TGTGCCAGCCGGTTCCTCACTAGCAATCAGCCCCAGCATTTT
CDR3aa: CASRFLTSNQPQHF

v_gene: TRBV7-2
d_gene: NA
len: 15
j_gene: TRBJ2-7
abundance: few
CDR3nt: TGTGCCAGCAGGACGACAGACCGTGAAGTTCGCGAGCAGTACTTC
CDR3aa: CASRTTDREVREQYF

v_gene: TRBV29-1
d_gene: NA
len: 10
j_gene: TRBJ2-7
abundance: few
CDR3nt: TGCAGCGTCGCCGGCCTCGAGCAGTACTTC
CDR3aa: CSVAGLEQYF

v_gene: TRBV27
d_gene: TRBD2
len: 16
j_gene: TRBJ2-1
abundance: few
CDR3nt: TGTGCCAGCAGTTTGTTTACTAGCGGATACTACAATGAGCAGTTCTTC
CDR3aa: CASSLFTSGYYNEQFF

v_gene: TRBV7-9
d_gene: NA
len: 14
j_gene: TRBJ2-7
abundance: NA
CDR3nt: TGTGCCAGCAGCTCCGGGGACCTAACCTACGAGCAGTACTTC
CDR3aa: CASSSGDLTYEQYF

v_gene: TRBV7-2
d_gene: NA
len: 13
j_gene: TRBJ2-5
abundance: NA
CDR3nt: TGTGCCAGCAGCAAGGACTCCCTGGAGACCCAGTACTTC
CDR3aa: CASSKDSLETQYF

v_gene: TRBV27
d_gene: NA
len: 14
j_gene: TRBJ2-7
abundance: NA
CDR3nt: TGTGCCAGCAGTTTCTCGACAGGTTCCTACGAGCAGTACTTC
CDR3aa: CASSFSTGSYEQYF

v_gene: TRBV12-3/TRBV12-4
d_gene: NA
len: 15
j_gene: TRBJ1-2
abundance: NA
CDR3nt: TGTGCCAGCAGTTTATCCGGGGGGCTGGGCTATGGCTACACCTTC
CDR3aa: CASSLSGGLGYGYTF

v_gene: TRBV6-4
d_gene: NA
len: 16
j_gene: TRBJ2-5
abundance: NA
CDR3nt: TGTGCTAGCACCCTAAGGGAGGGGGCCGGTGGGAATGAGCAGTACTTC
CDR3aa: CASTLREGAGGNEQYF

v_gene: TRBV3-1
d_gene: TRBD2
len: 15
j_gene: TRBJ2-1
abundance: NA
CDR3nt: TGTGCCAGCAATCTAGGACTAGCGGGGAACAATGAGCAGTTCTTC
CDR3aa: CASNLGLAGNNEQFF

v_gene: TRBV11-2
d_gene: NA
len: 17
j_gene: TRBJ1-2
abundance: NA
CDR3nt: TGTGCCAGCAGCTTAGTATTGGTATCAACAGGATCCTATGGCTACACCTTC
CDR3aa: CASSLVLVSTGSYGYTF

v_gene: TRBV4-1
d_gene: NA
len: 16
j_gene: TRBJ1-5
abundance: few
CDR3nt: TGCGCCAGCAGCCAAGGGAGGTTTCAGAGAAATCAGCCCCAGCATTTT
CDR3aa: CASSQGRFQRNQPQHF

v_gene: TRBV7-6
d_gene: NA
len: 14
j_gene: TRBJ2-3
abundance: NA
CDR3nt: TGTGCCAGCAGCTTTATGAAAGGGTCAGATACGCAGTATTTT
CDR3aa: CASSFMKGSDTQYF

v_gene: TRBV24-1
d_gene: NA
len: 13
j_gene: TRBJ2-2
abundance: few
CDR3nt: TGTGCCACCAGTGATGTGGGACTCGGGGAGCTGTTTTTT
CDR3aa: CATSDVGLGELFF

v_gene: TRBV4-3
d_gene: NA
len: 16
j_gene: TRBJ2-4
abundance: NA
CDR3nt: TGCGCCAGCAGCCAAGAGTACACCATAGCCAAAAACATTCAGTACTTC
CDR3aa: CASSQEYTIAKNIQYF